This TCR beta chain stems from a study of blood T cell dynamics during melanoma immunotherapy (dated by TCRdb to about 2020). For the study in its entirety: The patients had metastatic melanoma and were given first-line pembrolizumab or nivolumab plus ipilimumab as standard of care in the United Kingdom. To find early correlates of response, the study profiled the peripheral T cell receptor repertoires of patients with metastatic melanoma both before and after one cycle of checkpoint inhibitor therapy. Consecutive patients formed a training cohort, and a further independent group of patients from the same centre was pooled into an external validation set.

For every bulk PBMC sample, a fixed 350 ng of DNA was loaded. TCR beta CDR3 sequences were amplified from genomic DNA with the immunoSEQ TCRb Assay kit following manufacturer instructions. The KAPA Library Quantification Kit for Illumina platforms was used to quantify the pooled libraries by qPCR. Sequencing of the pooled libraries was done on an Illumina NextSeq 500, with clustering at about 0.6-1.1 pM. The original methods were these. TCR data were analyzed using immunoSEQ ANALYZER and the R LymphoSeq package. A rearrangement efficiency score was calculated as productive divided by the sum of productive and non-productive CDR3 sequences. Within each patient, timepoints were compared pairwise for clonality, measured with the Gini coefficient, and for diversity, measured with the Renyi index at alpha=1. In LymphoSeq, clonal relatedness was computed with an edit distance of 3 and repertoire similarity was computed with the Bhattacharyya coefficient. To classify response, a linear discriminant analysis based on week-3 changes in clonality and diversity was built using the R MASS and caret packages. TCRdb limited this immuneACCESS table to in-frame rearrangements with V and J called. A share of clones is missing; checked studies link under half to unresolved V genes, and the rest is unexplained. V and J calls plus clone size are reproduced from that table; the DNA served to infer D and trimming. This sample gives 6,000 or so clones in total; 70% to 90% of them show up just once. The ten largest clones take up approximately 5% of the sample.

Concerning this clone: Its antigen is still unknown. Base qualities are missing; no much larger clone stands one base away.

Paper-wide results and their limitations: Unlike progressors, patients who went on to achieve disease control showed a bifurcated reorganization of the PBMC repertoire at W3, with either increased clonality or increased diversity. The relatively small sample size was acknowledged as potentially limiting generalization of the results. The study could not determine whether the T cell clones driving repertoire changes were melanoma-specific or reflected general immune activation.

Per the publication, the time point label means: week 3, after first cycle of checkpoint inhibitor. Blood was sampled before treatment (T0) and at week 3 (W3), after the first cycle of checkpoint blockade. Except for two patients with rapid clinical progression, response was assessed 12 weeks after the first infusion by RECIST 1.1; disease control meant complete response, partial response or stable disease. Any patient who had received prior systemic cancer treatment, was on concomitant immunosuppressant therapy or had synchronous other active malignancies was excluded. To track both circulating cells and T cell turnover, TCR beta was sequenced from bulk PBMC as well as from plasma cell-free DNA. Lymphoprep and SepMate tubes were used to isolate PBMC from blood, and red cell lysis was then performed. QIAamp DNA Blood Mini kits were used to extract DNA from both PBMC and sorted T cell subsets. The germline ends are 16 bases apart after V is trimmed by 5 bases and J by 0 bases. CDR1 SQVTM and CDR2 ANQGSEA were looked up in the germline V gene. From the cysteine through the phenylalanine, the CDR3 covers 15 amino acids. Solely the CDR3 DNA is kept, with 45 bases framed from the first base.

Sequences were derived from blood, sampled from a patient treated with checkpoint blockade. This clonotype originated in a human donor with melanoma. The V gene is TRBV29-1 and the J gene is TRBJ1-1; the D gene is perhaps TRBD1, on 5 matching bases. The DNA is TGCAGCGTTTATCATGTCAAGGGGTTGAACACTGAAGCTTTCTTT. This encodes CSVYHVKGLNTEAFF.